Presented here are 8 T cell receptor beta chains from one specimen sequenced in a study of CD8 T cells in ankylosing spondylitis. In TCRdb, the 5' RACE reads were re-called with MiXCR into one record per CDR3 protein. The sample contains 130,000 or so distinct CDR3 sequences, 6.5% to 9% of which appear only once. The source material was blood, either unsorted or a sorted T cell fraction (not recorded which). The receptors were gathered from a male donor with ankylosing spondylitis or in good health (not recorded which).

This clonotype was counted at least ten times. The chain links TRBV20-1 to TRBJ2-5, with 13 bases matching TRBD2. The CDR3 runs 16 residues. Germline V CDR1 and CDR2: DFQATT, SNEGSKA (reference sequence). Trimming removed 1 base from V and 2 bases from J; junction bases left unmatched: 4. The CDR3 loop reads CSARALAGGMQETQYF. The CDR3 coding sequence is TGCAGTGCTAGAGCACTAGCGGGGGGGATGCAAGAGACCCAGTACTTC.

This clonotype showed up many times. The gene calls are TRBV19 and TRBJ2-5, with 14 bases that match TRBD2. The length of the CDR3 is 18 residues. The V and J ends lost 4 bases and 2 bases, in that order; junction bases with no gene match: 9. Per germline, CDR1 LNHDA and CDR2 SQIVND (reference sequence). This CDR3 is CASSTPLTSGGVQETQYF. CDR3 in DNA: TGTGCCAGTAGTACCCCCCTGACTAGCGGGGGGGTTCAAGAGACCCAGTACTTC.

This clonotype turned up a few times. V usage is TRBV11-2 and J usage is TRBJ2-1; 9 nucleotides align to TRBD2. Unmatched junction bases numbered 8, after V lost 0 bases and J lost 5 bases. In germline, CDR1 is SGHAT, CDR2 FQNNGV. The CDR3 extends over 17 amino acids. The CDR3 nucleotides read TGTGCCAGCAGCTTAGATGTGTCGGCTAGCGGGAACAATGAGCAGTTCTTC. Translated, it gives CASSLDVSASGNNEQFF.

As to this clonotype: Relative to the germline gene, one junction end is altered; a read error may explain this. V is TRBV18 and J is TRBJ2-1; D not resolved. This CDR3 contains 14 residues. Germline V lookup: CDR1 KGHSH, CDR2 LQKENI. CDR3: CASLPTPALIEQFF. In DNA, the CDR3 is TGTGCCAGCTTACCAACCCCGGCCCTAATTGAGCAGTTCTTC.

This clonotype was observed many times. The rearrangement links TRBV28 to TRBJ2-7, with a possible D match to TRBD1 (5 bases). Germline V gene lookup returns CDR1 MDHEN and CDR2 SYDVKM. Trimming cost V 2 bases and J 4 bases, with 12 bases left between them. The CDR3 spans 14 residues. The CDR3 coding sequence is TGTGCCAGCAGTTTACAGGGATCTAGGTACGAGCAGTACTTC. Translating it yields CASSLQGSRYEQYF.

This clonotype was seen only a few times. This may be a read error, as it is one base from a much larger clone. The rearrangement links TRBV3-1 to TRBJ2-3; 7 bases line up with TRBD1. From germline, CDR1 is LGHDT and CDR2 YNNKEL (reference sequence). This CDR3 comprises 16 residues. The CDR3 spells CACSPYRGPSTDTQYF. The CDR3 DNA reads as TGTGCCTGCAGCCCATACAGGGGACCTAGCACAGATACGCAGTATTTT.

The table lists this clonotype with many counts. A junction boundary mismatches the germline segment, possibly from a read error. The chain couples TRBV7-7 to TRBJ2-3; 8 bases are a match to TRBD2. Per the germline V gene, CDR1 is SSHAT and CDR2 is FNYEAQ (reference sequence). This CDR3 comprises 16 residues. CDR3 sequence: CASSLTLTSGTDTQYF. The CDR3 region has the DNA TGTGCTAGCAGCCTCACTCTGACTAGCGGCACAGATACGCAGTATTTT. The full variable domain, with the rest looked up from reference TRBV7-7 and TRBJ2-3, is GAGVSQSPRYKVTKRGQDVTLRCDPISSHATLYWYQQALGQGPEFLTYFNYEAQPDKSGLPSDRFSAERPEGSISTLTIQRTEQRDSAMYRCASSLTLTSGTDTQYFGPGTRLTVL.

This clonotype appeared many times. This chain joins TRBV28 and TRBJ2-4; a weak D match, TRBD2 (6 bases). CDR3 size: 14 residues. Looked up from germline, CDR1 is MDHEN and CDR2 is SYDVKM. Trimming cost V 6 bases and J 1 base, with 10 bases left between them. The CDR3 coding sequence is TGTGCCAGCAGGGCAGGGAGGGCCAAAAACATTCAGTACTTC. Translation: CASRAGRAKNIQYF.